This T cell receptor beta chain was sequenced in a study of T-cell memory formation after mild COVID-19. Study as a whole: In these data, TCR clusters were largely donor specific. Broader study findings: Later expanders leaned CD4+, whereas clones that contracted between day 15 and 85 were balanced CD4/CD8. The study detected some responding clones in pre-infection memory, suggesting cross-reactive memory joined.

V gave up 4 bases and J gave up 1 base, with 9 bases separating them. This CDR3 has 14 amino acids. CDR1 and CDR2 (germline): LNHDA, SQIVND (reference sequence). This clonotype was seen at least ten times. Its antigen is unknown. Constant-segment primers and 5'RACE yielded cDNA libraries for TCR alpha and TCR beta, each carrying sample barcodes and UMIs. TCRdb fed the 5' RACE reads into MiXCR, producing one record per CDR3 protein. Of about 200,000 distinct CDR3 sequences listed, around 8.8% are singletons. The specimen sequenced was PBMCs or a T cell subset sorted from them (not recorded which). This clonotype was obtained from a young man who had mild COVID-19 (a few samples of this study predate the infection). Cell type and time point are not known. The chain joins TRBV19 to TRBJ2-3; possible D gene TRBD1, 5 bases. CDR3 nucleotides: TGTGCCAGTAGTAGACAGACGGGCACAGATACGCAGTATTTT. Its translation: CASSRQTGTDTQYF.